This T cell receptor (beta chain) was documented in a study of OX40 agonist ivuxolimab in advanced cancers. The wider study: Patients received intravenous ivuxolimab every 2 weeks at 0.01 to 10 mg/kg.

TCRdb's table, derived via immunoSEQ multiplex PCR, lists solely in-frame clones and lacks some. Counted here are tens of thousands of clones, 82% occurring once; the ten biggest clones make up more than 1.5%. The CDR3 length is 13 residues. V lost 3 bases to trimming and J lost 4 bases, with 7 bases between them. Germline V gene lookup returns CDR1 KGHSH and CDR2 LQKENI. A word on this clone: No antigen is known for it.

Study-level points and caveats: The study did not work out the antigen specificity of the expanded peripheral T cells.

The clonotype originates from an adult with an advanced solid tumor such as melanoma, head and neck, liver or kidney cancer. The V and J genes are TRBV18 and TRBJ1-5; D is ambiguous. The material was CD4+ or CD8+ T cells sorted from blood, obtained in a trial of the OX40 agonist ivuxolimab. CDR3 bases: TGTGCCAGCTCACCGGCGGTAAATCAGCCCCAGCATTTT. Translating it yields CASSPAVNQPQHF.